Reported below is one T cell receptor beta chain. What it recognizes is unknown. This specimen comes from a study of shared clonotypes between healthy human individuals. Study at large: Samples came from a couple of female and a few male donors aged 18 to 49. Overall study results and limits: Naive subsets generally exceeded memory subsets in estimated richness. The rarefaction results pointed to incomplete sorted-subset sequencing despite large depth.

Profiling relied on immunoSEQ multiplex PCR, and the TCRdb table lists in-frame clones only, not all of them. The table includes 2 million to 2.5 million clones, more than 90% detected once. Deletions cut 1 base from V and 7 bases from J, with 13 bases between. The CDR3 covers 14 residues. Germline V lookup: CDR1 SGHTA, CDR2 FQGNSA. Sequencing used naive CD4+ T cells sorted from blood. The sample's subset: CD45RA+ positively selected. This chain joins TRBV7-2 and TRBJ2-5; D call uncertain. This sequence was found in a man aged 18 to 29 in good health. CDR3 nucleotides: TGTGCCAGCAGCTTAGGCCAGTCGCCAGGGACCCAGTACTTC. It yields the protein CASSLGQSPGTQYF.